The rows below give T cell receptor beta chains drawn from one sample of a study of T cell repertoires in cytomegalovirus infection. Their antigen targets remain unknown. Via MiXCR, TCRdb re-called the reads, giving one row per CDR3 protein. The sample contains some 310,000 distinct CDR3 sequences, 25% of which appear only once. Sequencing was performed on cultured PBMCs, taken from culture after CMV antigen stimulation. The receptors were gathered from a human donor in good health (CMV status not recorded). Some clones in this sample may be carry-over from other donors' samples. Both conserved end residues are part of each CDR3. Size tells how often a clone was seen (once, few, many) or the class of an expanded clone, and some rows leave it out.

J gene | CDR3 length | V gene | clone size | CDR3 protein
TRBJ1-5 | 16 | TRBV20-1 | few | CSVPDVNFYSNQPQHF
TRBJ2-3 | 15 | TRBV6-1 | few | CASGYSGAYTDTQYF
TRBJ1-5 | 16 | TRBV28 | - | CASSLAAGGAGQPQHF
TRBJ2-2 | 15 | TRBV7-2 | many | CASSTGTGAPGELFF
TRBJ2-7 | 13 | TRBV28 | many | CASRASGNHEQYF
TRBJ1-1 | 15 | TRBV25-1 | - | CASSEWGGASGGAFF
TRBJ2-1 | 18 | TRBV7-3 | many | CASSLRSGGLFDYNEQFF
TRBJ2-3 | 15 | TRBV11-3 | few | CASSLVWDPTGTQYF
TRBJ2-1 | 16 | TRBV11-2 | many | CASSLEASGRYSEQFF
TRBJ1-1 | 15 | TRBV20-1 | - | CSARRRQGANTEAFF
TRBJ1-6 | 16 | TRBV6-6 | few | CASSRTGGEGRSPLHF
TRBJ1-5 | 14 | TRBV7-2 | - | CASSRQGANQPQHF
TRBJ2-1 | 15 | TRBV7-9 | few | CASSPVLAGYNEQFF
TRBJ2-7 | 16 | TRBV28 | few | CASTRGASASSYEQYF
TRBJ1-6 | 15 | TRBV5-4 | few | CASSFPETPNSPLHF
TRBJ1-2 | 15 | TRBV7-9 | few | CASSPRQGLNYGYTF
TRBJ2-7 | 14 | TRBV7-2 | - | CASSLFQGAREQYF
TRBJ2-7 | 16 | TRBV7-2 | many | CASSLGGQGGTYEQYF
TRBJ2-2 | 16 | TRBV6-5 | - | CASSSGQGRRTGELFF
TRBJ1-4 | 15 | TRBV11-2 | many | CASSSPGGRGEKLFF
TRBJ1-6 | 16 | TRBV7-8 | many | CASSSAEGIDNSPLHF
TRBJ1-4 | 13 | TRBV7-2 | - | CASSLDSSEKLFF
TRBJ1-3 | 14 | TRBV7-6 | many | CASSSDRAGNTIYF
TRBJ1-4 | 15 | TRBV20-1 | - | CSARDSETTNEKLFF
TRBJ2-1 | 12 | TRBV11-3 | - | CASRHLAYEEFF
TRBJ2-1 | 17 | TRBV5-1 | many | CASSPFPGTGLVNEQFF
TRBJ2-1 | 15 | TRBV7-2 | many | CASSLTSGRGDEQFF
TRBJ2-7 | 16 | TRBV28 | - | CASSPLPGQGGDEQYF
TRBJ2-1 | 16 | TRBV7-2 | many | CASSWVSGSSYNEQFF
TRBJ2-3 | 22 | TRBV6-6 | - | CASRGSRPGTSGSSRPTDTQYF
TRBJ1-2 | 15 | TRBV6-2/TRBV6-3 | - | CASSNRQVRRHGYTF
TRBJ2-7 | 13 | TRBV7-9 | few | CASSLGQSHEQYF
TRBJ1-2 | 13 | TRBV15 | - | CATSRDSNYGYTF
TRBJ2-6 | 12 | TRBV29-1 | few | CSGISGANVLTF
TRBJ2-5 | 16 | TRBV10-3 | - | CAISDFAGGTQETQYF
TRBJ2-1 | 19 | TRBV9 | few | CASSPVGLAGGRGYNEQFF
TRBJ2-1 | 16 | TRBV7-2 | many | CASSPYTSGRISEQFF
TRBJ2-7 | 14 | TRBV10-3 | - | CAISESDYSYEQYF
TRBJ1-4 | 16 | TRBV7-8 | - | CASSLRDRGTNEKLFF
TRBJ2-2 | 15 | TRBV6-5 | - | CATCSRQGIAGELFF
TRBJ2-7 | 14 | TRBV7-4 | few | CASSRTSNTYEQYF
TRBJ1-2 | 11 | TRBV7-3 | - | CASSSAGGYTF
TRBJ1-4 | 14 | TRBV7-2 | few | CASSFQVANEKLFF